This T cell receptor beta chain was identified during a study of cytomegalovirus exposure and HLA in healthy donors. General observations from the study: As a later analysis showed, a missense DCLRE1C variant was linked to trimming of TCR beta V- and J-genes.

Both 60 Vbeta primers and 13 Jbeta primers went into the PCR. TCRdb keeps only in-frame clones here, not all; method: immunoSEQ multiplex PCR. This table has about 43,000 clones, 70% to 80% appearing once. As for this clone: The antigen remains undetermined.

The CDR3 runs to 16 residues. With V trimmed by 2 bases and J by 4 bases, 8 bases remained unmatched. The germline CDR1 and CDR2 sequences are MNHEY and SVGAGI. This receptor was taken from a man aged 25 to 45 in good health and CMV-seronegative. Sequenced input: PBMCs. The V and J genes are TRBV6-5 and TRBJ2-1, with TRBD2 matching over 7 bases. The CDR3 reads CASSYIGGGRYNEQFF. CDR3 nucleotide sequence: TGTGCCAGCAGTTACATTGGGGGAGGGCGGTACAATGAGCAGTTCTTC.